The entry that follows covers one TCR beta chain sequence. The record originates from a study of cytomegalovirus exposure and HLA in healthy donors. The CDR3 loop spans 15 amino acids. V gave up 4 bases and J gave up 7 bases; unmatched junction bases: 7. Germline CDR1 and CDR2: SGHRS and YFSETQ. The primer mix had 60 Vbeta and 13 Jbeta primers. Here immunoSEQ multiplex PCR was the method, and the copy in TCRdb shows in-frame clones only, minus some. The sample has 120,000 or so clones, about 78% seen once. The chain couples TRBV5-1 to TRBJ1-4, with TRBD1 matching 10 bases. This sequence was found in a man aged 30-40 years in good health and CMV-seronegative. Sequencing was carried out using PBMCs. In nucleotides, the CDR3 is TGCGCCAGCAGCGCCCGGGACAGGGGTCCTGAAAAACTGTTTTTT. It yields the protein CASSARDRGPEKLFF.